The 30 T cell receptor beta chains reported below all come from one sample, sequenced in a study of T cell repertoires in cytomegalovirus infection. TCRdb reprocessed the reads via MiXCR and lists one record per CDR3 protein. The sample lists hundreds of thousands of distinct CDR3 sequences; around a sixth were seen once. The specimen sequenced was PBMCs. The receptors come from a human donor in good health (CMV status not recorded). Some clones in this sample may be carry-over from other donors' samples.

The CDR3 nucleotides read TGCGCCAGCAGCCAAGAGGCGACAGGGCTTTTTTCACCCCTCCACTTT. It yields the protein CASSQEATGLFSPLHF. The V gene is TRBV4-3, the J gene TRBJ1-6; 7 positions agree with TRBD1. CDR1 is LGHNA and CDR2 is YSLEER in the germline V gene. V shed 0 bases, J shed 9 bases, and the junction held 8 bases outside the gene matches. This CDR3 has 16 residues.

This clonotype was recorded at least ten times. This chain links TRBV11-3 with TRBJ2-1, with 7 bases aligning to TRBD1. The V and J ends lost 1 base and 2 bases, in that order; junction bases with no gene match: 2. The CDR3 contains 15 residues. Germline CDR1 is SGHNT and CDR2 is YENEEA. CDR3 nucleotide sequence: TGTGCCAGCAGCTTAGGTCAGGGGGCCTACAATGAGCAGTTCTTC. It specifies CASSLGQGAYNEQFF.

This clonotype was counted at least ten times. CDR3 sequence reads: CASSPSGTGSSYNEQFF. The CDR3 DNA sequence: TGTGCCAGCAGCCCGTCCGGGACAGGGTCTTCCTACAATGAGCAGTTCTTC. V usage is TRBV7-9 and J usage is TRBJ2-1; 9 nucleotides match TRBD1. Germline V CDR1 and CDR2: SEHNR, FQNEAQ (reference sequence). The junction had 9 bases not matched to a gene; V was cut back by 5 bases and J by 1 base. The CDR3 is 17 amino acids.

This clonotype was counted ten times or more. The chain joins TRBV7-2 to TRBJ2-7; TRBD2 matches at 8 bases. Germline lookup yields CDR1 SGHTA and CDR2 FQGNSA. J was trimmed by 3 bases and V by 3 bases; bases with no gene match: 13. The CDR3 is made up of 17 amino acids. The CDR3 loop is CASSFSGGFGGGYEQYF. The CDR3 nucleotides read TGTGCCAGCAGCTTCTCGGGGGGTTTCGGGGGGGGCTACGAGCAGTACTTC.

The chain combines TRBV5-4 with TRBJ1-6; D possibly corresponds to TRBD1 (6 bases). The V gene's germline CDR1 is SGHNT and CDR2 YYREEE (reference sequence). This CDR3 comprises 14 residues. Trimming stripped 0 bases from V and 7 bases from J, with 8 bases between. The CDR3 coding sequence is TGTGCCAGCAGCTTGGCGCAGGGGAATTCACCCCTCCACTTT. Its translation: CASSLAQGNSPLHF.

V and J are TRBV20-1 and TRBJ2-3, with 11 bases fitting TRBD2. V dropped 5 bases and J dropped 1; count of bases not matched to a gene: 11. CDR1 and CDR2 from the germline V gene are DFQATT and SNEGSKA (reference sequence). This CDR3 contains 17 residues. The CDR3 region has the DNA TGCAGTGCTTCAAGATCTAGCGGGGGGCGGGGCACAGATACGCAGTATTTT. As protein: CSASRSSGGRGTDTQYF.

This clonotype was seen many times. The CDR3 sequence is CASSLGGSDTGELFF. CDR3 DNA sequence: TGTGCCAGCAGTTTGGGGGGGTCCGACACCGGGGAGCTGTTTTTT. J is TRBJ2-2 and V is TRBV28; 7 bases are shared with TRBD2. Germline assignment: CDR1 MDHEN and CDR2 SYDVKM. The CDR3 spans 15 residues. V lost 3 bases to trimming and J lost 3 bases; unmatched junction nucleotides: 4.

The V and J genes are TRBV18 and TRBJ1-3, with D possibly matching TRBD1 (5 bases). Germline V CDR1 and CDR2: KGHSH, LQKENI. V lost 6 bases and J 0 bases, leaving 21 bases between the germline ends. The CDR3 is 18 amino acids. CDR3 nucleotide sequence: TGTGCCAGCTCCCCGAACTTGGCCGGGACGATCTCTGGAAACACCATATATTTT. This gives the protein CASSPNLAGTISGNTIYF.

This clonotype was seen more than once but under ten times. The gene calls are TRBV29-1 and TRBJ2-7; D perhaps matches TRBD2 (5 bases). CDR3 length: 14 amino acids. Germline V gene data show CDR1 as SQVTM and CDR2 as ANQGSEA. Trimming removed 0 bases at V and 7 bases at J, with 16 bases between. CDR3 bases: TGCAGCGTTGAAGATCAGAACATCCCGGGGGAGCAGTACTTC. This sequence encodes CSVEDQNIPGEQYF.

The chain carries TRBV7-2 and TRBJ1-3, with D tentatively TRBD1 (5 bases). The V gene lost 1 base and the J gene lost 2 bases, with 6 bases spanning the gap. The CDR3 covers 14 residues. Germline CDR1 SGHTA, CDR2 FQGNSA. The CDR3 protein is CASSLVGAGNTIYF. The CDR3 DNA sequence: TGTGCCAGCAGCTTAGTGGGGGCTGGAAACACCATATATTTT. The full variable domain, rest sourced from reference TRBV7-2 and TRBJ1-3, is GAGVSQSPSNKVTEKGKDVELRCDPISGHTALYWYRQSLGQGLEFLIYFQGNSAPDKSGLPSDRFSAERTGGSVSTLTIQRTQQEDSAVYLCASSLVGAGNTIYFGEGSWLTVV.

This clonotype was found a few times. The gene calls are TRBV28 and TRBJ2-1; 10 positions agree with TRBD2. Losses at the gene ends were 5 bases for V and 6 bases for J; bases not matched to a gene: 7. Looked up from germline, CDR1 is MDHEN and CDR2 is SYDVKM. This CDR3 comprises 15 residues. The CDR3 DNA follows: TGTGCCAGCAGTCGTAGCGGGGGGCCGAGCAATGAGCAGTTCTTC. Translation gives CASSRSGGPSNEQFF.

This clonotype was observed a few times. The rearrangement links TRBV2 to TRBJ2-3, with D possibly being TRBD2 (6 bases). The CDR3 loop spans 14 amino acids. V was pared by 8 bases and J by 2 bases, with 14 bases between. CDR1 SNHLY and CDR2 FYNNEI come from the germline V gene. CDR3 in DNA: TGTGCCAGCTCTGTGGGGACTTACACAGATACGCAGTATTTT. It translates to CASSVGTYTDTQYF.

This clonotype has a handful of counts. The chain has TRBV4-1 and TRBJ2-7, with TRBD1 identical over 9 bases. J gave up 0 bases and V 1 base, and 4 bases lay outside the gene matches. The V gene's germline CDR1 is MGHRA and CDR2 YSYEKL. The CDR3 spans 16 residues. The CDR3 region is CASSQVPGQGSYEQYF. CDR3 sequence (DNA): TGCGCCAGCAGCCAAGTCCCGGGACAGGGCTCCTACGAGCAGTACTTC.

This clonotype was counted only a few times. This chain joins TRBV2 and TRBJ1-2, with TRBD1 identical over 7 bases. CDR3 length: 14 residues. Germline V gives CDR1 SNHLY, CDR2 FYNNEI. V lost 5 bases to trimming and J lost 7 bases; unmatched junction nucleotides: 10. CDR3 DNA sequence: TGTGCCAGCAGTTACTTGGGACAGCCCGCTGGCTACACCTTC. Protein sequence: CASSYLGQPAGYTF.

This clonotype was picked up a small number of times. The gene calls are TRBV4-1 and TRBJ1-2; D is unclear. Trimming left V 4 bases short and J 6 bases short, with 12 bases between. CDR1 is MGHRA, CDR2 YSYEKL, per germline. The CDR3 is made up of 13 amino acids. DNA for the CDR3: TGCGCCAGCAGCCCGAGTGGGATGGATGGCTACACCTTC. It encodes CASSPSGMDGYTF.

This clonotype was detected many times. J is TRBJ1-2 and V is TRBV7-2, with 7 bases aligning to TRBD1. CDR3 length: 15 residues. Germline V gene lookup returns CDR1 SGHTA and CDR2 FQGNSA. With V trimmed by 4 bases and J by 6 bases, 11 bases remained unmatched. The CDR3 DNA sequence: TGTGCCAGCAGCTCCTGGACAGGTGGTTTGGATGGCTACACCTTC. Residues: CASSSWTGGLDGYTF.

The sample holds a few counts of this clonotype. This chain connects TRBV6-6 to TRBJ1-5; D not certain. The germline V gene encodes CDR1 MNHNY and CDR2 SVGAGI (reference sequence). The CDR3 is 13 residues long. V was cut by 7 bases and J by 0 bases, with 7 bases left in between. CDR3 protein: CASTELSNQPQHF. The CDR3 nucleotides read TGTGCCAGCACCGAGCTTAGCAATCAGCCCCAGCATTTT.

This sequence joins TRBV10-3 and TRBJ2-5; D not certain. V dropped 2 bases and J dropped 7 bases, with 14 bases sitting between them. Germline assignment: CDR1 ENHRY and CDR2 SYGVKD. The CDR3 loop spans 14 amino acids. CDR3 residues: CAISENSIKMTQYF. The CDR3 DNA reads TGTGCCATCAGTGAGAATTCAATAAAGATGACCCAGTACTTC.

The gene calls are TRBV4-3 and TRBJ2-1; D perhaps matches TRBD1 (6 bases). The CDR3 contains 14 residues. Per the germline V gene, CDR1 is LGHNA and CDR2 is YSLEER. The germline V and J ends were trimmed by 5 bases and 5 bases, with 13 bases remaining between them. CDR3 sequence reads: CASSTAGQNNEQFF. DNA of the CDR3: TGCGCCAGCAGCACCGCTGGACAGAACAATGAGCAGTTCTTC.

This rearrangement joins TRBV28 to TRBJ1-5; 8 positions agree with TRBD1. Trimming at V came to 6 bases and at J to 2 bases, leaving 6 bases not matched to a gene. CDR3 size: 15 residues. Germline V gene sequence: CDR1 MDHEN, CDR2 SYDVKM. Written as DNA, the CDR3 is TGTGCCAGCAGCCCGACAGGGGTAGGCAATCAGCCCCAGCATTTT. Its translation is CASSPTGVGNQPQHF.

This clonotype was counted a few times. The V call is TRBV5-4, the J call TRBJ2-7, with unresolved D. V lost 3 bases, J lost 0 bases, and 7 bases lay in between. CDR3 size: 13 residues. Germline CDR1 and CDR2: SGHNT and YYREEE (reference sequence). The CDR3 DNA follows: TGTGCCAGCAGCTACCAAAGCTCCTACGAGCAGTACTTC. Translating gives CASSYQSSYEQYF.

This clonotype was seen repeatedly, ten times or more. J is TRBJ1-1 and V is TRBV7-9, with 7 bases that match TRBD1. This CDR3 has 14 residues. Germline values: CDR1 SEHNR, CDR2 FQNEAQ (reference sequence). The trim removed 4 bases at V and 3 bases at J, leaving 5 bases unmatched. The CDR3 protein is CASSYPTGDTEAFF. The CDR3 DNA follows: TGTGCCAGCAGCTACCCCACAGGGGACACTGAAGCTTTCTTT. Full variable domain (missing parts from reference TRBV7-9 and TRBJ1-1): DTGVSQNPRHKITKRGQNVTFRCDPISEHNRLYWYRQTLGQGPEFLTYFQNEAQLEKSRLLSDRFSAERPKGSFSTLEIQRTEQGDSAMYLCASSYPTGDTEAFFGQGTRLTVV.

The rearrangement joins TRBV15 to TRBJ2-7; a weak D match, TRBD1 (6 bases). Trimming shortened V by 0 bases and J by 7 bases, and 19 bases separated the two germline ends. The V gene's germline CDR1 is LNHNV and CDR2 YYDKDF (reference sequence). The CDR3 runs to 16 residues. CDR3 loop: CATSRDESRGWGEQYF. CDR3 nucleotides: TGTGCCACCAGCAGAGATGAATCCAGGGGTTGGGGAGAGCAGTACTTC.

CDR3 amino acids: CASSRDISNEQFF. CDR3 coding DNA: TGTGCCAGCAGCCGCGACATTAGCAATGAGCAGTTCTTC. The chain employs TRBV9 and TRBJ2-1, with D hard to call. Germline CDR1 reads SGDLS; CDR2 reads YYNGEE. The CDR3 is 13 residues long. The V end was cut by 4 bases, the J end by 6 bases, with 11 bases between.

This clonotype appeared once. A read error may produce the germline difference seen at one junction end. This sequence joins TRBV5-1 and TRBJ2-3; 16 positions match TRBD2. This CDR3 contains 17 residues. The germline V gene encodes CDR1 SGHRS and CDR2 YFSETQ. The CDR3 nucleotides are TGCCCCAGCAGCGCGGGACTAGCGGGGGGGCTGACAGATACGCAGTATTTT. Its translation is CPSSAGLAGGLTDTQYF.

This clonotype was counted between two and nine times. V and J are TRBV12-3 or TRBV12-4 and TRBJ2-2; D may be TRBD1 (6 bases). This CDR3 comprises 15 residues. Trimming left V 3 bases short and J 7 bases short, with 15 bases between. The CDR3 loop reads CASSFTGTLNGELFF. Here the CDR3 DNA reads TGTGCCAGCAGTTTTACAGGGACGTTGAACGGGGAGCTGTTTTTT.

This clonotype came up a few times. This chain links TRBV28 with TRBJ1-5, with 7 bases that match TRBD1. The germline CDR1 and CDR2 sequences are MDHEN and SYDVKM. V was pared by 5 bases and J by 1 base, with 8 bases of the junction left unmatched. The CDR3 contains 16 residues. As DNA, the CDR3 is TGTGCCAGCAGTCTTTACGGGGACAGAAGCAATCAGCCCCAGCATTTT. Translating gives CASSLYGDRSNQPQHF.

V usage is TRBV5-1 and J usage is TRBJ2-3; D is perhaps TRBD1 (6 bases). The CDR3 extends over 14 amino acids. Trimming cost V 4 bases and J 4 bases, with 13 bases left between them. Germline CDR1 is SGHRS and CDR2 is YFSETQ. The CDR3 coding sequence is TGCGCCAGCAGCCTTGGACAGTACCCAGATACGCAGTATTTT. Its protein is CASSLGQYPDTQYF. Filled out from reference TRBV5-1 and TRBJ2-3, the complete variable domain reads KAGVTQTPRYLIKTRGQQVTLSCSPISGHRSVSWYQQTPGQGLQFLFEYFSETQRNKGNFPGRFSGRQFSNSRSEMNVSTLELGDSALYLCASSLGQYPDTQYFGPGTRLTVL.

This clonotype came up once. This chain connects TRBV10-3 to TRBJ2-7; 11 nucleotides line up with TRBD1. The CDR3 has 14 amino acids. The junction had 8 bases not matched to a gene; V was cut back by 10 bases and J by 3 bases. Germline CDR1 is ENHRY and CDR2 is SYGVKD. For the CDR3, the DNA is TGTGCCACGAAAAGGGACAGGGGGAGCTACGAGCAGTACTTC. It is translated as CATKRDRGSYEQYF.

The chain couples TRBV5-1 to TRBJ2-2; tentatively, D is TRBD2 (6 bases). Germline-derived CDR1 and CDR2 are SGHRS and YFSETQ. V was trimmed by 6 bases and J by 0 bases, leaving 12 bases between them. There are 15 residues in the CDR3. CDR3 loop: CASTQGGPNTGELFF. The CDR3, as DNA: TGCGCCAGCACCCAGGGAGGACCGAACACCGGGGAGCTGTTTTTT. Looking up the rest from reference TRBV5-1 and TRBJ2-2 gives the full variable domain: KAGVTQTPRYLIKTRGQQVTLSCSPISGHRSVSWYQQTPGQGLQFLFEYFSETQRNKGNFPGRFSGRQFSNSRSEMNVSTLELGDSALYLCASTQGGPNTGELFFGEGSRLTVL.